This TCR beta chain was recorded in a study of shared clonotypes between healthy human individuals. For this clone: Its cognate antigen is unknown.

Whole-study results and caveats: An expected dependence of interdonor clonotype sharing on sequencing depth was noted.

The assay was carried out at the deep level. Across several immunoSEQ plates, the genomic DNA of each subset was split evenly. Profiled with immunoSEQ multiplex PCR; TCRdb holds only in-frame clones, not every one. The sample includes approximately 500,000 clones, about 79% of them seen just once. V gave up 2 bases and J gave up 6 bases; unmatched junction bases: 4. CDR3 size: 15 residues. CDR1 and CDR2 (germline): MGHDK, SYGVNS. The sequenced sample consisted of PBMCs. The clonotype originates from a middle-aged woman in good health. Some clones in this sample may be carry-over from other donors' samples. The genes are TRBV25-1 and TRBJ2-3; 11 bases are shared with TRBD2. CDR3 protein: CASSEGTSGLDTQYF. In DNA form, the CDR3 reads TGTGCCAGCAGTGAAGGGACTAGCGGATTGGATACGCAGTATTTT.